This T cell receptor beta chain was profiled in a study of blood T cell repertoires in COVID-19. For the study at large: COVID-19 samples, acute and convalescent, were from the United States, Italy and Spain. Nucleic acid was either cDNA or gDNA, and it came from T cells, B-cell-depleted T cells, or PBMCs.

Under the authors' procedure: Reference gene primer amplification in the assay estimated nucleated cell counts. Clones were read by immunoSEQ multiplex PCR, and TCRdb kept only the in-frame ones, dropping some. V, J and clone size reflect that table, while D and trimming were determined from the DNA. Of 150,000 to 200,000 clones listed, around 85% were seen once; the top ten hold roughly 9.7%. With 3 bases removed from V and 5 bases from J, the gap between germline ends came to 10 bases. The CDR3 sequence is 13 residues long. Germline CDR1 reads KGHSH; CDR2 reads LQKENI. V and J are TRBV18 and TRBJ2-5; D is unresolved. Sequencing was done on a sample of peripheral blood. This sequence originates from a human donor with active or convalescent COVID-19. The donor label of this sample is uncertain. The CDR3 DNA follows: TGTGCCAGCTCACCCGAGTGGCGGGAGACCCAGTACTTC. Amino acids: CASSPEWRETQYF. The entire variable domain, with the rest obtained from reference TRBV18 and TRBJ2-5, is as follows: NAGVMQNPRHLVRRRGQEARLRCSPMKGHSHVYWYRQLPEEGLKFMVYLQKENIIDESGMPKERFSAEFPKEGPSILRIQQVVRGDSAAYFCASSPEWRETQYFGPGTRLLVL.